A few counts support the clone carrying this T cell receptor (beta chain). What it binds is not known. This sample is drawn from a study of Graves' ophthalmopathy and Graves' hyperthyroidism. Overall study findings and caveats: Blood also held most thyroid clonotypes expanded above 0.001 frequency. With a specificity of 72.22% and a sensitivity of 60% to 71%, the model predicted ophthalmopathy progression.

The CDR3 length is 17 residues. Trimming at V came to 8 bases and at J to 1 base, leaving 14 bases not matched to a gene. From germline, CDR1 is LNHDA and CDR2 SQIVND (reference sequence). Amplification of the TCR beta CDR3 regions used RNA transcripts (as template). First-round RT-PCR employed HTBI primers, with a second-round multiplex PCR after it. A single record per CDR3 protein comes from TCRdb applying MiXCR to the multiplex PCR reads. The sample carries about 700,000 distinct CDR3 sequences, approximately 40% recorded once. PBMCs were isolated by Ficoll-Paque density gradient centrifugation, using roughly 11 ml of fresh peripheral blood as the starting material.

The sequencing sample was made of peripheral blood. The chain uses TRBV19 and TRBJ1-1; 9 bases agree with TRBD1. The source is an adult man with Graves' ophthalmopathy. CDR3 in DNA: TGTGCCAGTTGCAAGGGACAGGGTTCCCTCCGGAACACTGAAGCTTTCTTT. Translated, it gives CASCKGQGSLRNTEAFF.